The clone carrying this T cell receptor (beta chain) has a count of ten or more. This record comes from a study of T cells in Graves' hyperthyroidism and ophthalmopathy. Study-wide context: Prior to any treatment, at the point of initial diagnosis, peripheral blood was collected.

Amplified TCR beta CDR3 regions derived from RNA transcripts. HTBI primers were used for first-round RT-PCR of the TCR CDR3. TCRdb fed the multiplex PCR reads into MiXCR, producing one record per CDR3 protein. Of fewer than 650,000 distinct CDR3 sequences in the sample, 13% to 15% were seen once. The V gene end was trimmed by 3 bases and the J gene end by 9 bases; junction bases not matched to a gene: 13. Germline CDR1 is DFQATT and CDR2 is SNEGSKA (reference sequence). CDR3 length: 16 residues. The specimen sequenced was blood. This receptor was taken from a middle-aged woman with Graves' hyperthyroidism. The chain couples TRBV20-1 to TRBJ2-1; 11 bases agree with TRBD2. CDR3 loop: CSARPSGRSQGGEQFF. The CDR3 coding sequence is TGCAGTGCTAGGCCTAGCGGGAGGAGCCAAGGCGGTGAGCAGTTCTTC.